The text below deals with one TCR beta chain. Its antigen remains unidentified. The study made its TCR cDNA through 5'RACE template switching. That step introduced a universal primer site along with UMIs. TCRdb re-derived calls from the 5' RACE reads in MiXCR, one entry per CDR3 protein. The sample lists 100,000 to 150,000 distinct CDR3 sequences; approximately 9% were seen once. Germline CDR1 reads SGHVS; CDR2 reads FNYEAQ. This CDR3 comprises 17 residues. The V gene end was trimmed by 0 bases and the J gene end by 8 bases; junction bases not matched to a gene: 12. This sample is part of a study of T cells after yellow fever vaccination. Findings of the study overall: Clonotype sharing between CD4 and CD8 compartments was small. The bulk population could contribute abundant contaminating clonotypes to FACS-sorted repertoires. Weaker overall, the secondary response nonetheless peaked faster (day 5 versus 15).

The chain employs TRBV7-6 and TRBJ2-3; 9 nucleotides line up with TRBD2. This receptor was identified in a young man who received the YFV17D yellow fever vaccine. The source was CD8+ T cells sorted from PBMCs, collected on the day of the yellow fever booster vaccination. CDR3: CASSLAARLAVVGTQYF. The DNA of the CDR3 is TGTGCCAGCAGCTTAGCGGCCCGACTAGCGGTGGTTGGTACGCAGTATTTT.